The present TCR beta chain was sequenced within a study of cytomegalovirus exposure and HLA in healthy donors. General study findings and limits: Among the most significant clusters, several appeared linked to common viral pathogens in a later analysis. Among the CMV-associated chains, a few were confirmed in vitro as specific for CMV antigens. Highest at DRB1 and lowest at HLA-C, TCR association rates differed among HLA loci in a later analysis.

V lost 2 bases and J lost 3; bases outside the gene matches: 9. Germline assignment: CDR1 GTSNPN and CDR2 SVGIG (reference sequence). The CDR3 sequence is 18 residues long. Primers: 60 Vbeta forward and 13 Jbeta reverse. Measured with immunoSEQ multiplex PCR; TCRdb has only the in-frame clones, and not every one. This sample has over 130,000 clones, with 82% found just once. Notes on this clone: Its specificity is not known.

The receptor comes from a male donor in good health and CMV-seronegative. Input material: PBMCs. The chain recombines TRBV30 with TRBJ2-2; 13 nucleotides line up with TRBD2. The CDR3 reads CAWSSTSGRAYYTGELFF. The DNA for the CDR3 is TGTGCCTGGAGTTCTACTAGCGGGAGGGCCTATTACACCGGGGAGCTGTTTTTT.